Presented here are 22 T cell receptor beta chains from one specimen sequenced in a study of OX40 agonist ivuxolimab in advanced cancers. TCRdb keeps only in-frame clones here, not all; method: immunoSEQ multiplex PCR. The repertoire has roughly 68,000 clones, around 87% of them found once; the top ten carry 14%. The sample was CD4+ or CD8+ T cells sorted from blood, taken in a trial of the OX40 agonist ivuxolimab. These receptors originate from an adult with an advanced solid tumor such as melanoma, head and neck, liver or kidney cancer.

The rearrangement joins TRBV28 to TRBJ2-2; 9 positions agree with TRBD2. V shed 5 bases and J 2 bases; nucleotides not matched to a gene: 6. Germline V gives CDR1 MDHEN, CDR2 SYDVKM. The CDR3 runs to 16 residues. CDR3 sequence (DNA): TGTGCCAGCAGTGAAATAGCGGGAGTAAACACCGGGGAGCTGTTTTTT. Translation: CASSEIAGVNTGELFF. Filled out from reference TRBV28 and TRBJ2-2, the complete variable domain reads DVKVTQSSRYLVKRTGEKVFLECVQDMDHENMFWYRQDPGLGLRLIYFSYDVKMKEKGDIPEGYSVSREKKERFSLILESASTNQTSMYLCASSEIAGVNTGELFFGEGSRLTVL.

CDR3 in DNA: TGTGCCAGCAGTGAAGTCGGTGCGTCCTACGAGCAGTACTTC. As protein: CASSEVGASYEQYF. The chain uses TRBV6-1 and TRBJ2-7; D gene ambiguous. Trimming pared 1 base from V and 1 base from J, leaving 8 bases between. Germline-derived CDR1 and CDR2 are MNHNS and SASEGT. CDR3 length: 14 amino acids.

This CDR3 is CASSLVNTEAFF. The CDR3 coding sequence is TGTGCCAGCAGCTTAGTGAACACTGAAGCTTTCTTT. J is TRBJ1-1 and V is TRBV7-9; D gene unclear. CDR3 size: 12 residues. Trimming took off 1 base at V and 0 bases at J, with 0 bases between the two ends. Looked up from germline, CDR1 is SEHNR and CDR2 is FQNEAQ (reference sequence).

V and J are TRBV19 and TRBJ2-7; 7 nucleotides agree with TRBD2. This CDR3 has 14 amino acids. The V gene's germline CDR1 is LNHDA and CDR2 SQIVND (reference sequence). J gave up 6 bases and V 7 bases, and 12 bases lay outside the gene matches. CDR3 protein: CASNGGTQIVEQYF. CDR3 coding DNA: TGTGCCAGTAACGGGGGGACCCAAATCGTCGAGCAGTACTTC.

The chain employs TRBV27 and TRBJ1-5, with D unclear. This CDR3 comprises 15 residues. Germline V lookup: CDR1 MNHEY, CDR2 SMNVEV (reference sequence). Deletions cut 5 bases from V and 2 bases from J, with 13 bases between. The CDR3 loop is CASSGRPPGNQPQHF. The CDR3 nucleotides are TGTGCCAGCAGTGGCAGGCCGCCCGGCAATCAGCCCCAGCATTTT.

CDR3: CATAVAGYYNEQFF. The CDR3 bases are TGTGCCACCGCCGTAGCGGGATACTACAATGAGCAGTTCTTC. The gene calls are TRBV6-5 and TRBJ2-1, with 8 bases that match TRBD2. After removal of 10 bases from V and 3 bases from J, the junction contained 8 bases not matched to a gene. The CDR3 loop spans 14 amino acids. Germline V gives CDR1 MNHEY, CDR2 SVGAGI.

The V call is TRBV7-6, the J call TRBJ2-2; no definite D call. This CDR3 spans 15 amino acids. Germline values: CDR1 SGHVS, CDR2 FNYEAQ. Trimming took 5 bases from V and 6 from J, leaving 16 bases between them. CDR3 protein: CASSPLIGSPGELFF. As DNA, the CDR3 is TGTGCCAGCAGCCCGTTGATCGGGTCCCCCGGGGAGCTGTTTTTT.

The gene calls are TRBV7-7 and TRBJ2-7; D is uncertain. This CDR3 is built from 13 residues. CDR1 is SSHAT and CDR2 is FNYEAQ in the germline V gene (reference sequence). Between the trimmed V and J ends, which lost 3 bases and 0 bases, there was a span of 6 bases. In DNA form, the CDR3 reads TGTGCCAGCAGCTTGGCAGGCTCCTACGAGCAGTACTTC. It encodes CASSLAGSYEQYF.

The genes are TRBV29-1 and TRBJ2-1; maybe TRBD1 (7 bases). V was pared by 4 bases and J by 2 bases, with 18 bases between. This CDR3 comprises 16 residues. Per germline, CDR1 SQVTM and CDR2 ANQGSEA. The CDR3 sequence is CSVGGERGQTYNEQFF. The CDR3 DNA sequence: TGCAGCGTTGGCGGGGAGAGGGGGCAAACCTACAATGAGCAGTTCTTC.

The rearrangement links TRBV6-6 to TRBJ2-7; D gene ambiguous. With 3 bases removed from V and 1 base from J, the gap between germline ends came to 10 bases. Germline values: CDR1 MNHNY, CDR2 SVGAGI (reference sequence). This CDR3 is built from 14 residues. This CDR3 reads CASSYAQRSYEQYF. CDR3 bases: TGTGCCAGCAGTTATGCCCAGCGATCCTACGAGCAGTACTTC.

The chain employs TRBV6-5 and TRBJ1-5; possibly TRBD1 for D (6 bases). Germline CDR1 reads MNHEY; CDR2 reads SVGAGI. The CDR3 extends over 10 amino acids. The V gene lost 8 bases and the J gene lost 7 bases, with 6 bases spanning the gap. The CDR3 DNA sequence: TGTGCCAGCGGGGGCCAGCCCCAGCATTTT. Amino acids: CASGGQPQHF.

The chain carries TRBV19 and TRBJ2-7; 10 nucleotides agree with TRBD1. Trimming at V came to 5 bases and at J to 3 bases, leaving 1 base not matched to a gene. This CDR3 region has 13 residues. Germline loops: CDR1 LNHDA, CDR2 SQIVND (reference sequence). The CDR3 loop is CASSWTGGYEQYF. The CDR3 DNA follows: TGTGCCAGTAGTTGGACAGGGGGCTACGAGCAGTACTTC.

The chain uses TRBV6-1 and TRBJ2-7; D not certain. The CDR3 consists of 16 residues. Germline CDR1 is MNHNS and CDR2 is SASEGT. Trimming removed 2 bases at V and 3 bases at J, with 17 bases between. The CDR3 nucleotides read TGTGCCAGCAGTGAATTCCTCAGCCGTACCATCTACGAGCAGTACTTC. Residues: CASSEFLSRTIYEQYF.

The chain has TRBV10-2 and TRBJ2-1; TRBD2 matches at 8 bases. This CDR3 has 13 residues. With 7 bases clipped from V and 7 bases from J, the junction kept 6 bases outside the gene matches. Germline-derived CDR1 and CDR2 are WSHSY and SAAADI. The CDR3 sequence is CASKAGGGNEQFF. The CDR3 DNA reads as TGCGCCAGCAAGGCGGGAGGCGGTAATGAGCAGTTCTTC.

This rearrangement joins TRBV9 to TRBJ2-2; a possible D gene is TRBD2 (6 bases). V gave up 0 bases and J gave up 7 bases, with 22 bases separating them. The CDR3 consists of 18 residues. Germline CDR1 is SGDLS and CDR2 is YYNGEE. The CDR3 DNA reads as TGTGCCAGCAGCGTAGGGCGGGATGAGGTCCTTATGGTCGGGGAGCTGTTTTTT. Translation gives CASSVGRDEVLMVGELFF.

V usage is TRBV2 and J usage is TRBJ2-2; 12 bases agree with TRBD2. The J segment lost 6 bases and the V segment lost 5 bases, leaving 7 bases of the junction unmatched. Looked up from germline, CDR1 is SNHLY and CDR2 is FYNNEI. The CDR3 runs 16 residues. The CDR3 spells CASSSTSGRSAGELFF. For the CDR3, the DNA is TGTGCCAGCAGTTCGACTAGCGGGAGATCGGCCGGGGAGCTGTTTTTT.

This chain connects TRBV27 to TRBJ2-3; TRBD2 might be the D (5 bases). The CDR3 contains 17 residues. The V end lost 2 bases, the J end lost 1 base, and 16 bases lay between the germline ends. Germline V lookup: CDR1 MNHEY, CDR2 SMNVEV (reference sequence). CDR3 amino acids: CASSLLLPIGGTDTQYF. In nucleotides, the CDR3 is TGTGCCAGCAGTTTACTCCTTCCTATCGGGGGCACAGATACGCAGTATTTT.

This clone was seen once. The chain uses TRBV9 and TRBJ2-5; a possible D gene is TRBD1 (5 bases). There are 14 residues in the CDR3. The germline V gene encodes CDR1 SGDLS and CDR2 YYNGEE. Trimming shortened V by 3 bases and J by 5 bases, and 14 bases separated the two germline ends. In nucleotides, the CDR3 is TGTGCCAGCAGCGCCGGTCAGGGTGCGGAGACCCAGTACTTC. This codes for CASSAGQGAETQYF.

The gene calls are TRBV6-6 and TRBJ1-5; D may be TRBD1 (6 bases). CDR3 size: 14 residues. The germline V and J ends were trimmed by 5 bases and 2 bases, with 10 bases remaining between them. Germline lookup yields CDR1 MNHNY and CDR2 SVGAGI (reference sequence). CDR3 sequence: CASSTRGRNQPQHF. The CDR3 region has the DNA TGTGCCAGCAGTACCAGGGGTCGCAATCAGCCCCAGCATTTT.

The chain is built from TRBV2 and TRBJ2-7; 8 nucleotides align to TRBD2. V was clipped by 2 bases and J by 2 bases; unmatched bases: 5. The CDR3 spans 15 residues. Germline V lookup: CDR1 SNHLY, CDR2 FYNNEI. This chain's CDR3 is CASSERASGPYEQYF. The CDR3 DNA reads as TGTGCCAGCAGTGAACGGGCTAGCGGGCCCTACGAGCAGTACTTC.

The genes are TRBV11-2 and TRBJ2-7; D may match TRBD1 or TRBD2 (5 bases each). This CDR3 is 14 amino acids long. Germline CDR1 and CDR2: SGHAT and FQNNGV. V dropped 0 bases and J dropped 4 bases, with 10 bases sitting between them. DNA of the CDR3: TGTGCCAGCAGCTTAGAAGGGACCGGTTACGAGCAGTACTTC. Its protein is CASSLEGTGYEQYF.

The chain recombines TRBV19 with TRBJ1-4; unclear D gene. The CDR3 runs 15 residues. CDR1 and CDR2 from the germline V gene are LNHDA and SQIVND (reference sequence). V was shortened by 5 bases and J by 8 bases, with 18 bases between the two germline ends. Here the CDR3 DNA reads TGTGCCAGTAGTCCGGATGAGCCTCTTGAGGAAAAACTGTTTTTT. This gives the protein CASSPDEPLEEKLFF.